The 25 T cell receptor beta chains below come from one sample, sequenced in a study of beta chain features in type 1 diabetes (dated by TCRdb to 2017 to 2018). Library generation was performed with the immunoSEQ multiplex PCR assay. All of the isolated RNA was reverse transcribed with the High Capacity cDNA Reverse Transcription Kit, so expressed TCRB transcripts were sequenced. Imported from immuneACCESS, the table was reduced by TCRdb to in-frame sequences with V and J called. These copies leave out some clones; in studies compared against another copy, an unresolved V gene accounts for under half, and the cause of the remainder is not known. In this sample the table shows hundreds of thousands of clones, 30% of which occur a single time. The ten largest clones capture roughly 0.06% of the sample. Sequencing was carried out using naive CD4+ T cells from blood. This sample's cell subset or site label indicates: true naive CD4+ T cells. These receptors originate from a man between 18 and 35 years old in good health.

The chain recombines TRBV6-5 with TRBJ2-5, with D hard to call. The CDR3 consists of 15 residues. The V gene's germline CDR1 is MNHEY and CDR2 SVGAGI. Trimming stripped 0 bases from V and 2 bases from J, with 10 bases between. CDR3 sequence: CASSYSIGQQETQYF. CDR3 nucleotide sequence: TGTGCCAGCAGTTACTCGATCGGGCAGCAAGAGACCCAGTACTTC.

J is TRBJ2-7 and V is TRBV11-2, with TRBD2 matching 7 bases. Germline V gives CDR1 SGHAT, CDR2 FQNNGV. CDR3 length equals 14 residues. J was trimmed by 5 bases and V by 1 base; bases with no gene match: 5. The CDR3 spells CASSLAGRLDEQYF. The CDR3 region has the DNA TGTGCCAGCAGCTTAGCCGGGAGGTTGGACGAGCAGTACTTC.

This chain joins TRBV5-8 and TRBJ2-1; 11 positions match TRBD1. With V trimmed by 4 bases and J by 6 bases, 3 bases remained unmatched. From germline, CDR1 is SGHTS and CDR2 YDEGEE. The CDR3 totals 14 residues. The CDR3 spells CASSRGTGGNEQFF. Written as DNA, the CDR3 is TGTGCCAGCAGCAGGGGGACAGGGGGCAATGAGCAGTTCTTC.

This clone was recorded a few times. Other DNA sequences in this sample translate to the same CDR3. The chain combines TRBV7-9 with TRBJ2-1, with D hard to call. CDR1 and CDR2 from the germline V gene are SEHNR and FQNEAQ (reference sequence). V was cut by 6 bases and J by 0 bases, with 3 bases left in between. The CDR3 is 12 residues long. The CDR3 loop reads CASSLSYNEQFF. The CDR3 bases are TGTGCCAGCAGTCTCTCCTACAATGAGCAGTTCTTC.

This chain links TRBV11-2 with TRBJ2-2; 11 nucleotides match TRBD2. J was trimmed by 0 bases and V by 5 bases; bases with no gene match: 5. The CDR3 loop spans 17 amino acids. Germline values: CDR1 SGHAT, CDR2 FQNNGV. CDR3 protein: CASSLTLAGANTGELFF. In nucleotides, the CDR3 is TGTGCCAGCAGCCTTACACTAGCGGGAGCGAACACCGGGGAGCTGTTTTTT.

This sequence joins TRBV9 and TRBJ2-1; perhaps TRBD1 as D (6 bases). CDR1 is SGDLS and CDR2 is YYNGEE in the germline V gene. V was pared by 2 bases and J by 8 bases, with 17 bases between. The CDR3 is 15 residues long. The CDR3 nucleotides read TGTGCCAGCAGCGTCTCCGTTACCGAGGGGGATGAGCAGTTCTTC. Translated, it gives CASSVSVTEGDEQFF.

V gene TRBV6-5 combines with J gene TRBJ2-7; 8 nucleotides line up with TRBD1. Germline trimming cut 3 bases from V and 9 bases from J; bases unmatched to any gene: 4. Germline CDR1 reads MNHEY; CDR2 reads SVGAGI. CDR3 size: 12 residues. CDR3 amino acids: CASSYRTGLQYF. In DNA form, the CDR3 reads TGTGCCAGCAGTTATAGGACAGGGTTGCAGTACTTC.

The chain joins TRBV11-3 to TRBJ2-4; 9 bases fit TRBD1. The CDR3 is 13 amino acids. J lost 10 bases, V lost 5 bases, and 6 bases had no gene match. Germline CDR1 SGHNT, CDR2 YENEEA. Here the CDR3 reads CASSAGQGGIQYF. As DNA, the CDR3 is TGTGCCAGCAGCGCGGGACAGGGAGGAATTCAGTACTTC.

This clone was counted a single time. The genes are TRBV18 and TRBJ1-4; D remains ambiguous. The germline CDR1 and CDR2 sequences are KGHSH and LQKENI. The CDR3 is made up of 14 amino acids. V lost 2 bases and J 4 bases, leaving 8 bases between the germline ends. CDR3 sequence reads: CASSPDGHNEKLFF. The CDR3 nucleotides read TGTGCCAGCTCACCAGATGGGCATAATGAAAAACTGTTTTTT.

In its sample, this clone was seen a few times. V usage is TRBV7-7 and J usage is TRBJ2-5, with 8 bases identical to TRBD1. CDR3 size: 14 residues. CDR1 SSHAT and CDR2 FNYEAQ come from the germline V gene (reference sequence). Trimming at V came to 5 bases and at J to 2 bases, leaving 4 bases not matched to a gene. In DNA form, the CDR3 reads TGTGCCAGCAGCCCCCGGACAGGGCAAGAGACCCAGTACTTC. Its translation is CASSPRTGQETQYF.

Turning to this clone: The sample has other DNA sequences that encode this CDR3 too. The chain employs TRBV7-2 and TRBJ2-7, with TRBD1 matching 9 bases. The CDR3 contains 14 residues. The germline CDR1 and CDR2 sequences are SGHTA and FQGNSA. V lost 5 bases and J lost 3; bases outside the gene matches: 5. CDR3 bases: TGTGCCAGCAGCCACCGGGACAGGGACTACGAGCAGTACTTC. The encoded protein is CASSHRDRDYEQYF. Complete variable domain (other parts from reference TRBV7-2 and TRBJ2-7): GAGVSQSPSNKVTEKGKDVELRCDPISGHTALYWYRQSLGQGLEFLIYFQGNSAPDKSGLPSDRFSAERTGGSVSTLTIQRTQQEDSAVYLCASSHRDRDYEQYFGPGTRLTVT.

The chain combines TRBV7-3 with TRBJ2-3, with 10 bases aligning to TRBD1. V gave up 2 bases and J gave up 5 bases; unmatched junction bases: 7. The CDR3 is made up of 16 amino acids. Germline lookup yields CDR1 SGHTA and CDR2 FQGTGA. CDR3 amino acids: CASSLPLGQGQDTQYF. The DNA for the CDR3 is TGTGCCAGCAGCTTACCACTGGGACAGGGGCAAGATACGCAGTATTTT. The full variable domain, its missing parts supplied by reference TRBV7-3 and TRBJ2-3, is GAGVSQTPSNKVTEKGKYVELRCDPISGHTALYWYRQSLGQGPEFLIYFQGTGAADDSGLPNDRFFAVRPEGSVSTLKIQRTERGDSAVYLCASSLPLGQGQDTQYFGPGTRLTVL.

The chain employs TRBV15 and TRBJ2-3; 8 bases align to TRBD2. V gave up 9 bases and J gave up 4 bases; unmatched junction bases: 6. Germline V CDR1 and CDR2: LNHNV, YYDKDF (reference sequence). CDR3 size: 13 residues. CDR3 sequence (DNA): TGTGCCACTCAGCGGGAGTCCCCAGATACGCAGTATTTT. This translates into CATQRESPDTQYF.

The V call is TRBV5-4, the J call TRBJ1-3, with D unresolved. The CDR3 loop spans 13 amino acids. V shed 4 bases and J shed 3 bases, with 8 bases lying between them. The germline V gene has CDR1 SGHNT and CDR2 YYREEE (reference sequence). The CDR3 coding sequence is TGTGCCAGCAGCCTTACTCTTGGAAACACCATATATTTT. Translation gives CASSLTLGNTIYF.

J is TRBJ2-7 and V is TRBV28; D may be TRBD1 (6 bases). This CDR3 region has 15 residues. The V gene lost 6 bases and the J gene lost 0 bases, with 15 bases spanning the gap. Germline CDR1 reads MDHEN; CDR2 reads SYDVKM. CDR3 nucleotide sequence: TGTGCCAGCAGCCTGGGACATCCGAGCTCCTACGAGCAGTACTTC. Translation: CASSLGHPSSYEQYF.

The rearrangement links TRBV30 to TRBJ2-3; D is possibly TRBD2 (6 bases). This CDR3 region has 14 residues. Per the germline V gene, CDR1 is GTSNPN and CDR2 is SVGIG (reference sequence). V was shortened by 2 bases and J by 6 bases, with 15 bases between the two germline ends. The CDR3 sequence: CAWSWEVGGDTQYF. CDR3 coding DNA: TGTGCCTGGAGTTGGGAGGTGGGCGGGGATACGCAGTATTTT. Looking up the rest from reference TRBV30 and TRBJ2-3 gives the full variable domain: SQTIHQWPATLVQPVGSPLSLECTVEGTSNPNLYWYRQAAGRGLQLLFYSVGIGQISSEVPQNLSASRPQDRQFILSSKKLLLSDSGFYLCAWSWEVGGDTQYFGPGTRLTVL.

The chain links TRBV29-1 to TRBJ2-1; 13 bases are shared with TRBD2. V trimming: 2 bases; J trimming: 7 bases; junction bases outside the gene matches: 11. Germline V gene sequence: CDR1 SQVTM, CDR2 ANQGSEA. The CDR3 spans 17 residues. For the CDR3, the DNA is TGCAGCGTTGAAAGGACTAGCGGGAGAAAAGGCGTTAATGAGCAGTTCTTC. It yields the protein CSVERTSGRKGVNEQFF.

This clone has a handful of counts. This sequence joins TRBV7-9 and TRBJ2-7, with 9 bases lining up with TRBD1. The CDR3 sequence is 17 residues long. The junction had 14 bases not matched to a gene; V was cut back by 5 bases and J by 3 bases. Germline CDR1 is SEHNR and CDR2 is FQNEAQ (reference sequence). This CDR3 is CASSTIGTGFHSYEQYF. As DNA, the CDR3 is TGTGCCAGCAGCACAATCGGGACAGGGTTTCACAGCTACGAGCAGTACTTC.

Comment on this clone: One end of the junction varies from germline; a read error may be responsible. The chain carries TRBV7-7 and TRBJ2-6, with D possibly TRBD2 on 6 matching bases. The CDR3 is 16 residues long. CDR1 SSHAT and CDR2 FNYEAQ come from the germline V gene (reference sequence). The CDR3 here is CASSLPGGTGANVLTF. The CDR3, as DNA: TGTGCTAGCAGCTTACCCGGGGGAACAGGGGCCAACGTCCTGACTTTC.

This clone has only a few counts. This sample also contains other DNA sequences that code for the same CDR3. The chain employs TRBV7-3 and TRBJ2-1; 10 nucleotides agree with TRBD2. Per the germline V gene, CDR1 is SGHTA and CDR2 is FQGTGA. J lost 0 bases, V lost 5 bases, and 1 base had no gene match. The CDR3 runs 15 residues. The CDR3 DNA reads as TGTGCCAGCAGCCCTAGCGGGAGCTCCTACAATGAGCAGTTCTTC. Residues: CASSPSGSSYNEQFF.

The genes are TRBV7-9 and TRBJ2-3; the D is unclear. The CDR3 has 12 amino acids. V was pared by 4 bases and J by 6 bases, with 8 bases between. Germline CDR1 is SEHNR and CDR2 is FQNEAQ (reference sequence). CDR3 DNA: TGTGCCAGCAGCTGGTCCTCGGATACGCAGTATTTT. Its protein is CASSWSSDTQYF.

Written as DNA, the CDR3 is TGTGCCAGCAGCGTCCGGGACAGGGGGTATTACGAGCAGTACTTC. Its protein product is CASSVRDRGYYEQYF. This rearrangement joins TRBV9 to TRBJ2-7; TRBD1 matches at 11 bases. The germline gives CDR1 SGDLS, CDR2 YYNGEE. The CDR3 runs to 15 residues. With 2 bases clipped from V and 4 bases from J, the junction kept 5 bases outside the gene matches.

This clone has just a few counts. The V gene is TRBV7-2, the J gene TRBJ2-2; tentatively, D is TRBD1 (7 bases). Germline CDR1 is SGHTA and CDR2 is FQGNSA. V was shortened by 5 bases and J by 5 bases, with 18 bases between the two germline ends. This CDR3 is 16 amino acids long. CDR3 amino acids: CASSRAGQTRTGELFF. The CDR3 region has the DNA TGTGCCAGCAGCCGGGCGGGACAGACCCGTACCGGGGAGCTGTTTTTT.

The chain employs TRBV5-1 and TRBJ2-1; D is perhaps TRBD1 (6 bases). Germline values: CDR1 SGHRS, CDR2 YFSETQ. Between the trimmed V and J ends, which lost 0 bases and 5 bases, there was a span of 24 bases. The CDR3 loop spans 19 amino acids. CDR3 nucleotide sequence: TGCGCCAGCAGCTTGGTGCCCTTTCGACAGGATCTCGAAGACAATGAGCAGTTCTTC. It encodes CASSLVPFRQDLEDNEQFF.

J is TRBJ2-3 and V is TRBV5-4; 7 bases map to TRBD1. The CDR3 runs to 13 residues. Germline V lookup: CDR1 SGHNT, CDR2 YYREEE (reference sequence). V lost 3 bases, J lost 3 bases, and 1 base stayed unmatched. DNA of the CDR3: TGTGCCAGCAGCTGGACAGGAACAGATACGCAGTATTTT. It translates to CASSWTGTDTQYF.